This T cell receptor beta chain was captured in a study of neurological immune-mediated disorders. TCRdb used MiXCR to reprocess the 5' RACE reads, holding one entry per CDR3 protein. This sample has under 90,000 distinct CDR3 sequences, with about 9.4% found just once. This clonotype was seen repeatedly, ten times or more. Documented time point: longitudinal time-point 1 (baseline). V lost 11 bases to trimming and J lost 3 bases, with 14 bases between them. The CDR3 contains 12 residues. J is TRBJ2-7 and V is TRBV12-3 or TRBV12-4; no reliable D call. This TCR came from a young man in good health. The sequencing sample was made of PBMCs. CDR3 amino acids: CASSGEFYEQYF. CDR3 sequence (DNA): TGTGCCTCCTCCGGCGAATTCTACGAGCAGTACTTC.